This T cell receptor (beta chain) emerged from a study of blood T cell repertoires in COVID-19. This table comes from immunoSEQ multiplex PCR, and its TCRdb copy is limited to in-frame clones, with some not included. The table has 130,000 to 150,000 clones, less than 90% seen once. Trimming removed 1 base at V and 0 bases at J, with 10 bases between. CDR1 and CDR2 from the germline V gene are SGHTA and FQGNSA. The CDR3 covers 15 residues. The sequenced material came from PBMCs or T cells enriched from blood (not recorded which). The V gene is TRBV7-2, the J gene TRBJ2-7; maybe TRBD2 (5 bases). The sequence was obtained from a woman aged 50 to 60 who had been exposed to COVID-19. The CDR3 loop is CASSLGGVSSYEQYF. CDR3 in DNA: TGTGCCAGCAGCTTAGGGGGAGTGAGCTCCTACGAGCAGTACTTC.